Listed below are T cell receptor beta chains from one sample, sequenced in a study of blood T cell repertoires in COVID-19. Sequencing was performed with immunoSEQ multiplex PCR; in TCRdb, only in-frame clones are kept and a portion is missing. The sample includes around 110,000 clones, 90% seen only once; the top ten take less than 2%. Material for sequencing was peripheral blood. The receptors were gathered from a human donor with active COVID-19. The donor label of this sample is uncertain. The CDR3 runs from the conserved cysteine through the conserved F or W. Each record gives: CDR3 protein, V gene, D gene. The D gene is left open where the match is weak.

CDR3 protein: CASSGQGGNQPQHF
V gene: TRBV6-2/TRBV6-3
D gene: TRBD1

CDR3 protein: CASSVAQGSSPLHF
V gene: TRBV9
D gene: NA

CDR3 protein: CASSVSLEIPYNEQFF
V gene: TRBV9
D gene: NA

CDR3 protein: CASSSLIRGEKLFF
V gene: TRBV11-2
D gene: NA

CDR3 protein: CASSQVVLGNTEAFF
V gene: TRBV4-1
D gene: NA

CDR3 protein: CAISVGGQQETQYF
V gene: TRBV10-3
D gene: NA

CDR3 protein: CASTRGESIVQQYF
V gene: TRBV9
D gene: NA

CDR3 protein: CASSLGVRGYGYTF
V gene: TRBV5-1
D gene: TRBD1

CDR3 protein: CASSEIKLAGGYEQYF
V gene: TRBV6-1
D gene: TRBD2

CDR3 protein: CSVVLDRASYEQYF
V gene: TRBV29-1
D gene: TRBD1

CDR3 protein: CASSSNTGGAETQYF
V gene: TRBV7-6
D gene: TRBD1

CDR3 protein: CASRFRDSPTYEQYF
V gene: TRBV7-6
D gene: TRBD1

CDR3 protein: CASSDAGASGYTF
V gene: TRBV19
D gene: NA

CDR3 protein: CATSREGTGGLTYGYTF
V gene: TRBV15
D gene: TRBD1

CDR3 protein: CASSQGLAFYYEQFF
V gene: TRBV4-3
D gene: TRBD2

CDR3 protein: CASCPPGGGISTDTQYF
V gene: TRBV28
D gene: TRBD2

CDR3 protein: CASRERDNEQFF
V gene: TRBV6-5
D gene: NA

CDR3 protein: CASSPGKPDTQYF
V gene: TRBV5-4
D gene: NA

CDR3 protein: CASSNNPGQGMNTQYF
V gene: TRBV5-1
D gene: TRBD1

CDR3 protein: CASSRDRTTNEKLFF
V gene: TRBV6-5
D gene: TRBD1

CDR3 protein: CSVGRTGWDEQYF
V gene: TRBV29-1
D gene: TRBD1

CDR3 protein: CASSLVVTFRGGETQYF
V gene: TRBV7-6
D gene: NA

CDR3 protein: CASSLRSNEQFF
V gene: TRBV9
D gene: NA

CDR3 protein: CASSLQGHSNQPQHF
V gene: TRBV7-8
D gene: TRBD1

CDR3 protein: CASSFILGGVTYEQYF
V gene: TRBV5-1
D gene: TRBD2

CDR3 protein: CASSLTGGGNQPQHF
V gene: TRBV28
D gene: TRBD1

CDR3 protein: CASSYQGLEPQHF
V gene: TRBV6-6
D gene: NA

CDR3 protein: CASSMSDRVTEAFF
V gene: TRBV19
D gene: TRBD1

CDR3 protein: CASSYLKGASGNTIYF
V gene: TRBV6-5
D gene: TRBD1

CDR3 protein: CASSPRQGAIYEQYF
V gene: TRBV9
D gene: TRBD1

CDR3 protein: CASSLTSGGYTGELFF
V gene: TRBV28
D gene: TRBD2

CDR3 protein: CAISGTGPNYGYTF
V gene: TRBV10-3
D gene: TRBD1

CDR3 protein: CASSLTGSTDTQYF
V gene: TRBV7-2
D gene: NA

CDR3 protein: CASSSGETEAFF
V gene: TRBV5-4
D gene: NA

CDR3 protein: CASSVEYWEDEAFF
V gene: TRBV9
D gene: NA

CDR3 protein: CASSVGGSTDTQYF
V gene: TRBV19
D gene: NA

CDR3 protein: CASRIRGSNTDTQYF
V gene: TRBV19
D gene: NA

CDR3 protein: CAISDRRTTPTDTQYF
V gene: TRBV10-3
D gene: NA

CDR3 protein: CASSRPGGRNTEAFF
V gene: TRBV19
D gene: TRBD1

CDR3 protein: CASSRDWSDTQYF
V gene: TRBV5-4
D gene: NA

CDR3 protein: CASSLGKTGYNSPLHF
V gene: TRBV5-1
D gene: NA

CDR3 protein: CASSQRDRSTDTQYF
V gene: TRBV4-1
D gene: TRBD1

CDR3 protein: CASSSGGPTPGTDTQYF
V gene: TRBV9
D gene: NA

CDR3 protein: CASSFRTGGYNEQFF
V gene: TRBV7-2
D gene: TRBD2

CDR3 protein: CASSVSETTGTPLHF
V gene: TRBV9
D gene: TRBD1

CDR3 protein: CASSLGSGTGGFEQYF
V gene: TRBV6-6
D gene: TRBD1

CDR3 protein: CASSIWTGDQPQHF
V gene: TRBV19
D gene: NA

CDR3 protein: CASSIGGARYEAFF
V gene: TRBV19
D gene: NA

CDR3 protein: CASSRGTSGGSSYEQYF
V gene: TRBV3-1/TRBV3-2
D gene: TRBD2

CDR3 protein: CASSLDRGYGYTF
V gene: TRBV6-5
D gene: TRBD1

CDR3 protein: CARSLGGPTDTQYF
V gene: TRBV2
D gene: NA

CDR3 protein: CAISVTGGYEQYF
V gene: TRBV10-3
D gene: TRBD1

CDR3 protein: CASSLPLAGGLSNTGELFF
V gene: TRBV5-6
D gene: TRBD2

CDR3 protein: CASSPPGLAGGGVNEQFF
V gene: TRBV18
D gene: TRBD2